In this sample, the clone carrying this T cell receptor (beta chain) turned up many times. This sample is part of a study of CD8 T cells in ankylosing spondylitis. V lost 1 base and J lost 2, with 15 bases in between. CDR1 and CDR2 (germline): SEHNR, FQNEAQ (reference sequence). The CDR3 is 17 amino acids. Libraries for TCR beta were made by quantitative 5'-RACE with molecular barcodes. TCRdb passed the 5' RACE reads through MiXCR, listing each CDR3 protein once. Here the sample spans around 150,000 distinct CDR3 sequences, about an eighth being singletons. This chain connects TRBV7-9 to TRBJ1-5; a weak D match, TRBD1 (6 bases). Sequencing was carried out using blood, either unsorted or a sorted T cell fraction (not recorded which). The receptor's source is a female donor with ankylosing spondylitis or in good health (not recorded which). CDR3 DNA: TGTGCCAGCAGCTTAGGGCATACAGGGTATGGCAATCAGCCCCAGCATTTT. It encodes CASSLGHTGYGNQPQHF.